This paragraph covers one T cell receptor (beta chain) sequence. Antigen unknown. Possible read error: a much larger clone is one base away. Using RNA transcripts as the source, TCR beta CDR3 regions were amplified. HTBI primers were the set used in a first-round RT-PCR of the TCR CDR3. From the multiplex PCR reads, TCRdb called clonotypes with MiXCR, one entry per CDR3 protein. Among some 530,000 distinct CDR3 sequences listed, approximately 23% were seen once. The source of the sample is a study of T cells in Graves' hyperthyroidism and ophthalmopathy. Study-wide points: The majority of expanded thyroid clonotypes above 0.001 also appeared in blood.

The CDR3 spans 14 residues. The germline gives CDR1 MDHEN, CDR2 SYDVKM. The sample was blood. This sequence originates from a woman in her 70s with Graves' ophthalmopathy. The rearrangement links TRBV28 to TRBJ2-2; D may be TRBD2 (5 bases). This CDR3 reads CASSLRQFTGELLF. The CDR3, as DNA: TGTGCCAGCAGTTTGAGGCAGTTCACCGGGGAGCTGCTTTTT.